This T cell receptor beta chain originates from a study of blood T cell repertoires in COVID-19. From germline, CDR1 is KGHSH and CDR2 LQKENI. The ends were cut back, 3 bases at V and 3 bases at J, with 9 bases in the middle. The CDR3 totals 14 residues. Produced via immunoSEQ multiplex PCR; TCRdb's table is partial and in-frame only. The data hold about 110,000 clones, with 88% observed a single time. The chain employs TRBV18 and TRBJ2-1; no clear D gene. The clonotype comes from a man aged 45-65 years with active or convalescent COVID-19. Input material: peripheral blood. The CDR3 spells CASSPAAVYNEQFF. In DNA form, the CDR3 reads TGTGCCAGCTCACCCGCCGCAGTCTACAATGAGCAGTTCTTC.